The source of this T cell receptor (beta chain) is a study of beta chain features in type 1 diabetes (dated by TCRdb to between 2017 and 2018). Regarding the research as a whole: Mean age, gender distribution, total cell number and subset yield were not different between patients and healthy donors. A total of over 90,000,000 sorted cells were examined across all samples, and a strong correlation was observed between cell number per subset and RNA yield. The study compared the TCRB repertoires of sorted circulating CD4+ T cell subsets in recently diagnosed type 1 diabetes patients with those in matched healthy donors. Naive and central memory subsets were obtained from all 28 donors, but regulatory and stem cell-like memory subsets were isolated from only 8 patients and about 8 healthy donors. Study-level results and caveats: Shorter templates might have been favored by PCR, but patient and control samples were amplified and corrected together, so both groups would have been affected equally by any skew. At VDJ recombination sites, patients with type 1 diabetes made fewer insertions and deleted more nucleotides, a pattern implying thymic rearrangement abnormalities. Only small numbers of individuals were included in the HLA sub-analyses, which left unresolved whether HLA type had any influence on TCRB rearrangement. Because cDNA was sequenced instead of genomic DNA, activated cells with high expression could be over-represented, although the groups did not differ in activation or CD3 levels. In all four CD4+ subsets, TCRB CDR3 length was moderately but significantly shorter in type 1 diabetes patients. The naive, central memory and regulatory TCRB repertoires appeared to resemble one another more closely among patients than among healthy donors.

A single peripheral blood draw of about 116 mL on average was collected from each donor into heparinised tubes. Using a panel that included CD45RO, CCR7, CD25, CD127, CD95 and CD27, naive, central memory, regulatory and stem cell-like memory CD4+ T cells were sorted on a BD FACSAria II. All sorted populations exceeded 95% purity. PBMCs were separated immediately by Lymphoprep density gradient centrifugation and were stained directly, without being cultured. So that batch effects would be minimized, each experiment stained and sorted samples in pairs, pairing one healthy donor with one patient. The entire amount of isolated RNA was reverse transcribed using the High Capacity cDNA Reverse Transcription Kit, so the sequenced TCRB transcripts were expressed ones. Naive, central memory and regulatory T cell samples underwent deep immunoSEQ sequencing, averaging about 3.57 million total reads per sample. Sorted cells were lysed in RLT buffer, and RNA was extracted using DNase-treated RNeasy Micro or Mini kits according to cell number. Each cell subset was processed on its own to prevent cross-contamination, while patient and healthy donor samples were processed together. Using the immunoSEQ multiplex PCR, TCRB sequences were amplified from cDNA into 87-bp fragments spanning the CDR3 region. The amplicons were sequenced using the Illumina HiSeq platform. On the study's bioinformatics: PCR bias was corrected computationally using synthetic template baselines, and reads within Hamming distance 2 were collapsed, with unmergeable singletons discarded. Reads were aligned against IMGT to assign V, D and J genes, CDR3 length and insertions or deletions at six rearrangement sites. Within each subset, clonotype counts were normalized to sorted cell number, and only after that were true diversity and Gini coefficients computed with the tcR R package. The overlap coefficient, calculated on TCRB nucleotide sequences, was used to measure repertoire sharing. Out-of-frame TCRB sequences from naive cells were analyzed as a proxy for the pre-selection repertoire. TCRdb mirrors the immuneACCESS table, restricted to in-frame sequences. Some clones are absent from its copies; in checked studies, under half trace to an unresolved V gene, and the reason for the others is unknown. V, J and clone size were drawn from that table, and D and trimming were deduced from the DNA. Recorded for this sample are about 450,000 clones; roughly 10% of them occurred a single time. 0.046% of the sample lies in the top ten.

Points on this clone: The antigen it recognizes is unknown. Nothing much larger sits one base from this clone, and base qualities are not available.

The junction shows trimming of 4 bases on V and 4 bases on J, plus 11 bases between the germline ends. From the cysteine through the phenylalanine, the CDR3 covers 14 amino acids. Only the CDR3 part of the read is kept: 42 bases, read in frame from the first base. From the germline V gene, CDR1 is SGHRS and CDR2 is YFSETQ. The clonotype comes from a woman between 18 and 29 years old in good health. This sequence uses TRBV5-1 and TRBJ1-4, with TRBD1 as a weak D call on 6 bases. The sequencing input was naive CD4+ T cells from blood. The cell subset or site label here, explained by the study, means: true naive CD4+ T cells. The DNA reads TGCGCCAGCAGCCGGAACAGGGATAATGAAAAACTGTTTTTT. Its coded protein is CASSRNRDNEKLFF.